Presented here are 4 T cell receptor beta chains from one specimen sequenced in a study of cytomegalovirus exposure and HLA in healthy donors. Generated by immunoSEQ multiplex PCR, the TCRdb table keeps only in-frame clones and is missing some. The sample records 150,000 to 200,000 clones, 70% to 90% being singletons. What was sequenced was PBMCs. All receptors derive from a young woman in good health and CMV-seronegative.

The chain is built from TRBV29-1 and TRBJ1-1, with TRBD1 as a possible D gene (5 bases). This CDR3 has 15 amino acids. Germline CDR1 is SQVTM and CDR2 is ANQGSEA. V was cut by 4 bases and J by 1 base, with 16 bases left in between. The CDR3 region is CSVVSGLGGNTEAFF. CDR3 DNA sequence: TGCAGCGTTGTCTCGGGACTTGGTGGGAACACTGAAGCTTTCTTT. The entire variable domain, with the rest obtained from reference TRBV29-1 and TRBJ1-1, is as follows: SAVISQKPSRDICQRGTSLTIQCQVDSQVTMMFWYRQQPGQSLTLIATANQGSEATYESGFVIDKFPISRPNLTFSTLTVSNMSPEDSSIYLCSVVSGLGGNTEAFFGQGTRLTVV.

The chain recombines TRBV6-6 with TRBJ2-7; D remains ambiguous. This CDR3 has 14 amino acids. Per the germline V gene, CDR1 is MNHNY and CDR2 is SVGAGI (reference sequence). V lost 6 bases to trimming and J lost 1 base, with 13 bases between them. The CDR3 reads CASSQSDGSYEQYF. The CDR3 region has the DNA TGTGCCAGCAGCCAGAGCGACGGATCCTACGAGCAGTACTTC.

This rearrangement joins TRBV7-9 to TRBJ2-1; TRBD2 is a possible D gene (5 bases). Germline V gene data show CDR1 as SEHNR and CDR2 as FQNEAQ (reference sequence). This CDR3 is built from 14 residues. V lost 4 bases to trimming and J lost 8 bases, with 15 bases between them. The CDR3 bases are TGTGCCAGCAGCTCCGAGGGCGTTATCGATGAGCAGTTCTTC. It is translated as CASSSEGVIDEQFF.

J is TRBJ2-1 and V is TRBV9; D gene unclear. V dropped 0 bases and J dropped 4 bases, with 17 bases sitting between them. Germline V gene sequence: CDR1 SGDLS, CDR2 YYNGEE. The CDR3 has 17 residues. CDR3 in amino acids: CASSVAETAHQYNEQFF. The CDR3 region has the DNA TGTGCCAGCAGCGTAGCGGAGACGGCCCATCAATACAATGAGCAGTTCTTC.